This is a list of T cell receptor beta chains from one sample in a study. MiXCR, run by TCRdb on the 5' RACE reads, gives a single entry per CDR3 protein. This sample has around 29,000 distinct CDR3 sequences, with 26% found just once. Sequencing was performed on naive CD4+ T cells sorted from a lymph node. The receptors originated from a female donor with breast cancer. Each CDR3 is given with its conserved first and last residue. The D gene is left open where the match is weak. Clone sizes are given selectively: once, few, many, or a class where the clone is expanded.

J gene,V gene,clone size,D gene,CDR3 protein,CDR3 DNA
TRBJ2-1,TRBV7-3,few,NA,CASGLMAYRDNEQFF,TGTGCCAGCGGCTTAATGGCGTACCGGGACAATGAGCAGTTCTTC
TRBJ1-1,TRBV7-8,few,NA,CASSSSRLRDLTTEAFF,TGTGCCAGCAGCTCTAGCCGCCTCCGGGATCTCACCACTGAAGCTTTCTTT
TRBJ2-2,TRBV29-1,NA,NA,CSVFSENTGELFF,TGCAGCGTTTTCTCAGAGAACACCGGGGAGCTGTTTTTT
TRBJ2-1,TRBV28,NA,TRBD1,CASSFRDRGHEQFF,TGTGCCAGCAGTTTCCGGGACAGGGGCCATGAGCAGTTCTTC
TRBJ1-1,TRBV7-3,NA,NA,CASSRSPGEAEAFF,TGTGCCAGCAGCCGATCACCGGGGGAGGCTGAAGCTTTCTTT
TRBJ2-1,TRBV6-5,medium-sized,TRBD1,CASSEAQGRQFF,TGTGCCAGCAGTGAGGCACAGGGGCGGCAGTTCTTC
TRBJ2-5,TRBV12-3/TRBV12-4,few,NA,CASSPEGETQYF,TGTGCCAGCAGTCCGGAGGGGGAGACCCAGTACTTC
TRBJ1-1,TRBV5-1,many,NA,CASRNSPNTEAFF,TGCGCCAGCAGAAACAGCCCGAACACTGAAGCTTTCTTT
TRBJ2-2,TRBV20-1,many,NA,CSARNLMERGTGELFF,TGCAGTGCTAGAAATTTGATGGAGAGGGGGACCGGGGAGCTGTTTTTT
TRBJ1-5,TRBV12-3/TRBV12-4,NA,TRBD1,CASSPGQPKKPQHF,TGTGCCAGCAGCCCGGGACAGCCTAAGAAGCCCCAGCATTTT
TRBJ1-1,TRBV5-1,few,TRBD1,CASSNRDRGGSVTEAFF,TGCGCCAGCAGCAACCGGGACAGGGGAGGATCTGTCACTGAAGCTTTCTTT
TRBJ1-5,TRBV29-1,few,NA,CSVDPPDQPQHF,TGCAGCGTTGACCCCCCAGATCAGCCCCAGCATTTT
TRBJ2-5,TRBV20-1,few,TRBD2,CSANSGGAGQETQYF,TGCAGTGCCAACAGCGGGGGGGCGGGGCAAGAGACCCAGTACTTC
TRBJ1-1,TRBV5-1,NA,TRBD1,CASSSTGASTEAFF,TGCGCCAGCAGCTCGACAGGGGCTAGCACTGAAGCTTTCTTT
TRBJ2-3,TRBV10-3,NA,NA,CAIAERGTDTQYF,TGTGCCATCGCGGAGAGGGGCACAGATACGCAGTATTTT
TRBJ1-1,TRBV3-1,NA,NA,CASRRQLNTEAFF,TGTGCCAGCAGGCGACAGCTGAACACTGAAGCTTTCTTT
TRBJ1-2,TRBV6-1,few,NA,CASSDQPYGEGGYTF,TGTGCCAGCAGCGACCAGCCGTACGGAGAAGGCGGCTACACCTTC
TRBJ2-1,TRBV5-1,NA,NA,CASSLGGADEQFF,TGCGCCAGCAGCTTAGGAGGGGCCGATGAGCAGTTCTTC
TRBJ1-6,TRBV6-6,many,TRBD1,CASNLQGARSPLHF,TGTGCCAGCAATTTACAGGGGGCTCGGTCACCCCTCCACTTT
TRBJ2-6,TRBV12-3/TRBV12-4,NA,NA,CASSKHGTSGANVLTF,TGTGCCAGTTCCAAACACGGGACCTCTGGGGCCAACGTCCTGACTTTC
TRBJ2-2,TRBV6-2/TRBV6-3,NA,TRBD2,CASSPGLASAGELFF,TGTGCCAGCAGCCCCGGACTAGCGTCAGCCGGGGAGCTGTTTTTT
TRBJ2-1,TRBV7-9,many,NA,CASSLLRNEQFF,TGTGCCAGCAGCTTATTGAGGAATGAGCAGTTCTTC
TRBJ2-3,TRBV7-3,NA,NA,CASSSHSYDTQYF,TGTGCCAGCAGCTCCCACAGTTATGATACGCAGTATTTT
TRBJ1-2,TRBV2,NA,NA,CASSVESPYGYTF,TGTGCCAGCAGTGTCGAGTCACCCTATGGCTACACCTTC
TRBJ2-7,TRBV6-6,NA,NA,CASIERDSRSYEQYF,TGTGCCAGCATCGAAAGGGACTCCCGCTCCTACGAGCAGTACTTC